Below, 27 T cell receptor beta chains from the same sample are listed, as sequenced in a study of identical twins. TCRdb called the 5' RACE reads again in MiXCR, with one record for every CDR3 protein. The sample lists 500,000 to 650,000 distinct CDR3 sequences; about a fifth were seen once. The same specimen was also included in a second study, on yellow fever vaccine responses in identical twins.

Sequencing used CD4+ T cells sorted from blood. Receptors originate from a woman aged 18-29 years in good health.

CDR3 coding DNA: TGCAGTGCCACGGGACTAGCGGGAGTAACAGAGACCCAGTACTTC. It encodes CSATGLAGVTETQYF. The chain couples TRBV20-1 to TRBJ2-5, with TRBD2 matching 14 bases. Trimming removed 6 bases from V and 4 bases from J; junction bases left unmatched: 7. The CDR3 consists of 15 residues. The germline CDR1 and CDR2 sequences are DFQATT and SNEGSKA (reference sequence).

The chain carries TRBV28 and TRBJ2-7, with 9 bases that match TRBD1. V lost 2 bases, J lost 4 bases, and 6 bases stayed unmatched. Germline V gene lookup returns CDR1 MDHEN and CDR2 SYDVKM. The CDR3 is 15 amino acids. CDR3 sequence reads: CASSLAGTGLYEQYF. As DNA, the CDR3 is TGTGCCAGCAGTTTAGCCGGGACAGGGCTGTACGAGCAGTACTTC. Full variable domain (remainder filled in from reference TRBV28 and TRBJ2-7): DVKVTQSSRYLVKRTGEKVFLECVQDMDHENMFWYRQDPGLGLRLIYFSYDVKMKEKGDIPEGYSVSREKKERFSLILESASTNQTSMYLCASSLAGTGLYEQYFGPGTRLTVT.

The chain uses TRBV18 and TRBJ2-2; 7 bases map to TRBD1. Germline CDR1 is KGHSH and CDR2 is LQKENI. CDR3 length equals 17 residues. J gave up 0 bases and V 4 bases, and 8 bases lay outside the gene matches. CDR3 nucleotide sequence: TGTGCCAGCTCACAGCGACAGACAGGGCCGAACACCGGGGAGCTGTTTTTT. It yields the protein CASSQRQTGPNTGELFF.

This clonotype was seen only a few times. The rearrangement links TRBV28 to TRBJ1-5; D is unclear. CDR1 and CDR2 from the germline V gene are MDHEN and SYDVKM. V was clipped by 5 bases and J by 0 bases, with 11 bases between them. The CDR3 is 15 residues long. CDR3 DNA sequence: TGTGCCAGCAGTACCACAACAAATAGCAATCAGCCCCAGCATTTT. Translation gives CASSTTTNSNQPQHF.

This clonotype was seen a handful of times. The chain has TRBV9 and TRBJ2-7; 7 nucleotides agree with TRBD2. With 0 bases clipped from V and 0 bases from J, the junction kept 3 bases outside the gene matches. This CDR3 has 15 residues. Germline CDR1 SGDLS, CDR2 YYNGEE. As DNA, the CDR3 is TGTGCCAGCAGCGTAGCATGGGGGGGCTCCTACGAGCAGTACTTC. This codes for CASSVAWGGSYEQYF.

This clonotype came up a few times. The chain carries TRBV2 and TRBJ2-1, with 10 bases that match TRBD1. J gave up 8 bases and V 10 bases, and 11 bases lay outside the gene matches. Germline CDR1 reads SNHLY; CDR2 reads FYNNEI. The CDR3 has 14 residues. The CDR3 DNA reads TGTGCCACCAACCGGGACAGGGGCTTCGATGAGCAGTTCTTC. Encoded protein: CATNRDRGFDEQFF.

This clonotype has just a few counts. V usage is TRBV7-8 and J usage is TRBJ2-2, with a possible D match to TRBD1 (6 bases). CDR1 is SGHVS, CDR2 FQNEAQ, per germline. The CDR3 consists of 16 residues. Trimming shortened V by 5 bases and J by 7 bases, and 20 bases separated the two germline ends. CDR3 region: CASSQTHVRGIGELFF. The CDR3 coding sequence is TGTGCCAGCAGCCAAACCCACGTGAGGGGGATCGGGGAGCTGTTTTTT.

This clonotype was seen repeatedly, ten times or more. This CDR3 is CSASRGGSTDTQYF. The CDR3 DNA reads as TGCAGTGCTAGCCGGGGGGGCTCCACAGATACGCAGTATTTT. This chain connects TRBV20-1 to TRBJ2-3; 8 nucleotides match TRBD2. J gave up 2 bases and V 3 bases, and 4 bases lay outside the gene matches. The germline V gene encodes CDR1 DFQATT and CDR2 SNEGSKA (reference sequence). This CDR3 contains 14 residues.

The V gene is TRBV6-1, the J gene TRBJ2-5, with 8 bases identical to TRBD1. Germline CDR1 MNHNS, CDR2 SASEGT. Trimming took 6 bases from V and 5 from J; bases not matched to a gene: 8. The CDR3 totals 14 residues. CDR3 in DNA: TGTGCCAGCAGCCCGCGGACAGGGATGGAGACCCAGTACTTC. As protein: CASSPRTGMETQYF.

This clonotype appeared a few times. The genes are TRBV3-1 and TRBJ1-6; D is unresolved. Germline CDR1 is LGHDT and CDR2 is YNNKEL (reference sequence). With 3 bases removed from V and 5 bases from J, the gap between germline ends came to 14 bases. The CDR3 spans 16 residues. CDR3 bases: TGTGCCAGCAGCCACGATGCTGGACGGCATAATTCACCCCTCCACTTT. Translated, it gives CASSHDAGRHNSPLHF.

This clonotype was recorded at least ten times. The chain couples TRBV27 to TRBJ2-7; D unresolved. Trimming removed 2 bases at V and 2 bases at J, with 7 bases between. The CDR3 has 13 residues. The germline V gene has CDR1 MNHEY and CDR2 SMNVEV (reference sequence). DNA for the CDR3: TGTGCCAGCAGTTTAATTGGGCCCTACGAGCAGTACTTC. It is translated as CASSLIGPYEQYF.

The V and J genes are TRBV24-1 and TRBJ2-5; 11 bases fit TRBD2. The CDR3 is made up of 15 amino acids. J was trimmed by 2 bases and V by 7 bases; bases with no gene match: 5. The germline V gene encodes CDR1 KGHDR and CDR2 SFDVKD. The chain's CDR3 is CATSGTSGYQETQYF. The CDR3 nucleotides are TGTGCCACCAGCGGGACTAGCGGATATCAAGAGACCCAGTACTTC.

This clonotype was observed a few times. The chain recombines TRBV18 with TRBJ2-2; the D is unclear. CDR3 length equals 16 residues. V was cut by 3 bases and J by 7 bases, with 18 bases left in between. CDR1 is KGHSH and CDR2 is LQKENI in the germline V gene. In DNA form, the CDR3 reads TGTGCCAGCTCACCCTTCGAAAGTACCTCATTCGGGGAGCTGTTTTTT. Protein sequence: CASSPFESTSFGELFF. Filled out from reference TRBV18 and TRBJ2-2, the complete variable domain reads NAGVMQNPRHLVRRRGQEARLRCSPMKGHSHVYWYRQLPEEGLKFMVYLQKENIIDESGMPKERFSAEFPKEGPSILRIQQVVRGDSAAYFCASSPFESTSFGELFFGEGSRLTVL.

This clonotype has more than one count but fewer than ten. CDR3 region: CASSPNADHGLFF. CDR3 sequence (DNA): TGTGCCAGCAGCCCTAATGCCGACCACGGGCTGTTTTTT. The V call is TRBV7-8, the J call TRBJ2-2; D gene ambiguous. CDR3 size: 13 residues. Trimming pared 5 bases from V and 13 bases from J, leaving 17 bases between. CDR1 is SGHVS and CDR2 is FQNEAQ in the germline V gene.

J is TRBJ2-4 and V is TRBV11-2; possible D gene TRBD2, 7 bases. CDR3 size: 17 residues. Germline lookup yields CDR1 SGHAT and CDR2 FQNNGV. The germline V and J ends were trimmed by 3 bases and 0 bases, with 15 bases remaining between them. This chain's CDR3 is CASSFVGGGIAKNIQYF. The DNA for the CDR3 is TGTGCCAGCAGCTTCGTAGGGGGGGGGATAGCCAAAAACATTCAGTACTTC.

This clonotype was observed a few times. The V gene is TRBV7-9, the J gene TRBJ2-3; 11 bases are shared with TRBD2. Germline CDR1 and CDR2: SEHNR and FQNEAQ (reference sequence). This CDR3 region has 16 residues. J gave up 2 bases and V 5 bases, and 6 bases lay outside the gene matches. CDR3 in amino acids: CASSRLAGSSTDTQYF. As DNA, the CDR3 is TGTGCCAGCAGCCGACTAGCGGGGAGTTCCACAGATACGCAGTATTTT. Supplemented by reference TRBV7-9 and TRBJ2-3, the full variable domain reads DTGVSQNPRHKITKRGQNVTFRCDPISEHNRLYWYRQTLGQGPEFLTYFQNEAQLEKSRLLSDRFSAERPKGSFSTLEIQRTEQGDSAMYLCASSRLAGSSTDTQYFGPGTRLTVL.

The V and J genes are TRBV7-2 and TRBJ2-3; D may be TRBD2 (5 bases). CDR1 is SGHTA, CDR2 FQGNSA, per germline. The CDR3 loop spans 17 amino acids. V lost 5 bases and J 0 bases, leaving 18 bases between the germline ends. In DNA form, the CDR3 reads TGTGCCAGCAGCCCGTCTTTTTTAGCGCCTAGCACAGATACGCAGTATTTT. Its protein is CASSPSFLAPSTDTQYF.

A few counts support this clonotype. The chain has TRBV10-3 and TRBJ2-1; 12 positions match TRBD2. Trimming removed 11 bases from V and 6 bases from J; junction bases left unmatched: 11. This CDR3 is built from 15 residues. The germline V gene encodes CDR1 ENHRY and CDR2 SYGVKD. CDR3 residues: CAARSTSGSVNEQFF. CDR3 nucleotides: TGTGCCGCACGTTCGACTAGCGGGAGTGTCAATGAGCAGTTCTTC.

The genes are TRBV15 and TRBJ2-3, with unresolved D. Germline CDR1 and CDR2: LNHNV and YYDKDF (reference sequence). The CDR3 consists of 15 residues. With 1 base removed from V and 0 bases from J, the gap between germline ends came to 8 bases. The CDR3 loop reads CATSRGQTSTDTQYF. The CDR3, as DNA: TGTGCCACCAGCAGAGGACAAACTAGCACAGATACGCAGTATTTT.

There are a few counts of this clonotype. This chain uses TRBV9 with TRBJ1-6; 9 bases match TRBD1. In germline, CDR1 is SGDLS, CDR2 YYNGEE. The CDR3 totals 15 residues. V lost 3 bases, J lost 6 bases, and 4 bases stayed unmatched. DNA for the CDR3: TGTGCCAGCAGCGCAAGACAGGGGGTTAATTCACCCCTCCACTTT. Translation: CASSARQGVNSPLHF.

The rearrangement uses TRBV10-3 and TRBJ1-4; TRBD1 is a possible D gene (6 bases). The V gene's germline CDR1 is ENHRY and CDR2 SYGVKD. The ends were cut back, 6 bases at V and 8 bases at J, with 13 bases in the middle. CDR3 size: 13 residues. CDR3 in amino acids: CAIRQGEGEKLFF. CDR3 bases: TGTGCCATCAGACAGGGAGAGGGGGAAAAACTGTTTTTT.

This clonotype was seen a handful of times. The CDR3 sequence: CASSPSTSGGYNEQFF. As DNA, the CDR3 is TGCGCCAGCAGCCCAAGCACTAGCGGGGGTTACAATGAGCAGTTCTTC. The chain has TRBV4-1 and TRBJ2-1; TRBD2 matches 11 bases. The CDR3 has 16 amino acids. Germline V gene data show CDR1 as MGHRA and CDR2 as YSYEKL. The V segment lost 4 bases and the J segment 4 bases; nucleotides outside the gene matches: 6.

The rearrangement links TRBV6-2 or TRBV6-3 to TRBJ2-5; TRBD1 matches 8 bases. Germline V lookup: CDR1 MNHEY, CDR2 SVGEGT. The junction had 2 bases not matched to a gene; V was cut back by 5 bases and J by 3 bases. The CDR3 loop spans 13 amino acids. CDR3 sequence (DNA): TGTGCCAGCAGTCCGACAGGGGAAGAGACCCAGTACTTC. Encoded protein: CASSPTGEETQYF.

This clonotype was detected a few times. The CDR3 loop is CASSWGSGSTDTQYF. The CDR3, as DNA: TGCGCCAGCAGCTGGGGGAGCGGGAGCACAGATACGCAGTATTTT. This chain joins TRBV5-1 and TRBJ2-3, with TRBD2 as a possible D gene (6 bases). Trimming shortened V by 3 bases and J by 0 bases, and 11 bases separated the two germline ends. Germline V gene lookup returns CDR1 SGHRS and CDR2 YFSETQ. The CDR3 runs 15 residues.

The chain links TRBV2 to TRBJ1-6; 7 bases are a match to TRBD1. The CDR3 is 13 amino acids. Germline trimming cut 7 bases from V and 7 bases from J; bases unmatched to any gene: 4. Germline V gene sequence: CDR1 SNHLY, CDR2 FYNNEI. The CDR3 spells CASTGQENSPLHF. The CDR3 coding sequence is TGTGCCAGCACCGGACAGGAAAATTCACCCCTCCACTTT. The complete variable domain, with remaining parts taken from reference TRBV2 and TRBJ1-6, reads EPEVTQTPSHQVTQMGQEVILRCVPISNHLYFYWYRQILGQKVEFLVSFYNNEISEKSEIFDDQFSVERPDGSNFTLKIRSTKLEDSAMYFCASTGQENSPLHFGNGTRLTVT.

V usage is TRBV10-3 and J usage is TRBJ2-3; D perhaps matches TRBD1 (7 bases). CDR1 is ENHRY and CDR2 is SYGVKD in the germline V gene. V gave up 0 bases and J gave up 0 bases, with 16 bases separating them. The CDR3 length is 18 residues. The CDR3 is CAISESVGGQTSTDTQYF. The CDR3 DNA reads as TGTGCCATCAGTGAGTCGGTGGGGGGACAGACGAGCACAGATACGCAGTATTTT.

This clonotype was seen more than once but under ten times. V and J are TRBV4-1 and TRBJ1-3; no reliable D call. Germline V gene lookup returns CDR1 MGHRA and CDR2 YSYEKL. This CDR3 comprises 16 residues. The germline V and J ends were trimmed by 5 bases and 0 bases, with 14 bases remaining between them. The CDR3 protein is CASSAPGRNSGNTIYF. The CDR3 bases are TGCGCCAGCAGCGCTCCGGGGAGAAACTCTGGAAACACCATATATTTT.